One sample yielded the 18 T cell receptor beta chains listed below, sequenced in a study of beta chain features in type 1 diabetes. Expressed TCRB transcripts were sequenced after all isolated RNA was converted to cDNA. Assay used: immunoSEQ multiplex PCR; TCRdb lists only in-frame clones, some missing. The data show some 200,000 clones, approximately 11% seen once. The sequencing sample was made of central memory CD4+ T cells from blood. The receptors here all came from a man in his late teens or twenties in good health.

This clone showed up just a few times. The rearrangement uses TRBV30 and TRBJ2-5, with 7 positions matching TRBD1. Germline CDR1 and CDR2: GTSNPN and SVGIG (reference sequence). The trim removed 0 bases at V and 5 bases at J, leaving 3 bases unmatched. This CDR3 spans 13 amino acids. Written as DNA, the CDR3 is TGTGCCTGGAGTGTAGGGGGCGGCGAGACCCAGTACTTC. Residues: CAWSVGGGETQYF.

This chain joins TRBV6-6 and TRBJ2-1, with TRBD1 as a possible D gene (5 bases). CDR3 size: 15 residues. V gave up 4 bases and J gave up 0 bases, with 10 bases separating them. Germline V gene sequence: CDR1 MNHNY, CDR2 SVGAGI (reference sequence). The CDR3 spells CASSSRRGSYNEQFF. Written as DNA, the CDR3 is TGTGCCAGCAGTTCTCGTAGGGGCTCCTACAATGAGCAGTTCTTC.

This clone appeared once. The chain joins TRBV25-1 to TRBJ1-2; D remains ambiguous. The germline gives CDR1 MGHDK, CDR2 SYGVNS. The CDR3 totals 13 residues. V was trimmed by 1 base and J by 5 bases, leaving 8 bases between them. CDR3 sequence: CASSELIRYGYTF. DNA of the CDR3: TGTGCCAGCAGTGAATTAATTAGGTATGGCTACACCTTC.

This clone has ten or more counts. This rearrangement joins TRBV2 to TRBJ2-1, with D hard to call. Deletions cut 4 bases from V and 7 bases from J, with 8 bases between. The CDR3 runs to 12 residues. Germline V CDR1 and CDR2: SNHLY, FYNNEI. CDR3 residues: CASSVLVNEQFF. CDR3 DNA: TGTGCCAGCAGTGTCCTAGTGAATGAGCAGTTCTTC.

Turning to this clone: A far larger clone is one nucleotide away, so this likely arose from a read error. The rearrangement joins TRBV4-1 to TRBJ1-1; no definite D call. The CDR3 is 14 residues long. Germline loops: CDR1 MGHRA, CDR2 YSYEKL. V lost 1 base to trimming and J lost 0 bases, with 6 bases between them. CDR3 sequence (DNA): TGCGCCAGCAGCCAAGGTCGGCTGAACACTGAAGCTTTCTTT. The encoded protein is CASSQGRLNTEAFF.

This clone was observed a few times. V is TRBV5-1 and J is TRBJ1-1; D unclear. The germline gives CDR1 SGHRS, CDR2 YFSETQ. This CDR3 comprises 11 residues. V lost 0 bases and J lost 8, with 5 bases in between. The CDR3 loop is CASSLGTEAFF. DNA of the CDR3: TGCGCCAGCAGCTTGGGTACAGAAGCTTTCTTT. The whole variable domain, filled in from reference TRBV5-1 and TRBJ1-1, reads KAGVTQTPRYLIKTRGQQVTLSCSPISGHRSVSWYQQTPGQGLQFLFEYFSETQRNKGNFPGRFSGRQFSNSRSEMNVSTLELGDSALYLCASSLGTEAFFGQGTRLTVV.

The rearrangement links TRBV10-3 to TRBJ2-7; D gene ambiguous. Trimming left V 8 bases short and J 0 bases short, with 5 bases between. The germline V gene has CDR1 ENHRY and CDR2 SYGVKD. The CDR3 is 11 residues long. Written as DNA, the CDR3 is TGTGCCATCTGCAACTCCTACGAGCAGTACTTC. This gives the protein CAICNSYEQYF.

With regard to this clone: Other DNA variants within this sample encode the same CDR3. The gene calls are TRBV2 and TRBJ1-5; D gene uncertain. The germline V and J ends were trimmed by 1 base and 5 bases, with 6 bases remaining between them. Germline V gives CDR1 SNHLY, CDR2 FYNNEI. CDR3 length: 13 residues. CDR3 in DNA: TGTGCCAGCAGTGAAGACAGATATCAGCCCCAGCATTTT. Translated, it gives CASSEDRYQPQHF.

This chain links TRBV18 with TRBJ2-7, with D uncertain. V was clipped by 5 bases and J by 6 bases, with 8 bases between them. CDR1 and CDR2 from the germline V gene are KGHSH and LQKENI. This CDR3 is built from 11 residues. The CDR3 spells CASSEGREQYF. The DNA of the CDR3 is TGTGCCAGCTCAGAAGGGCGCGAGCAGTACTTC. The whole variable domain, remainder taken from reference TRBV18 and TRBJ2-7, is NAGVMQNPRHLVRRRGQEARLRCSPMKGHSHVYWYRQLPEEGLKFMVYLQKENIIDESGMPKERFSAEFPKEGPSILRIQQVVRGDSAAYFCASSEGREQYFGPGTRLTVT.

The chain is built from TRBV11-2 and TRBJ2-1, with 14 bases that match TRBD2. Germline lookup yields CDR1 SGHAT and CDR2 FQNNGV. The V gene end was trimmed by 2 bases and the J gene end by 11 bases; junction bases not matched to a gene: 5. The CDR3 length is 15 residues. CDR3 in amino acids: CASSLSGLAGGKQFF. The CDR3 DNA sequence: TGTGCCAGCAGCTTAAGCGGACTAGCGGGAGGCAAGCAGTTCTTC.

This clone was counted a few times. This chain connects TRBV5-1 to TRBJ2-1; the D gene is possibly TRBD1 (7 bases). V was cut by 4 bases and J by 7 bases, with 18 bases left in between. Per germline, CDR1 SGHRS and CDR2 YFSETQ. There are 15 residues in the CDR3. CDR3 sequence: CASSARQGGQNEQFF. The CDR3 DNA sequence: TGCGCCAGCAGCGCCCGGCAGGGGGGACAGAATGAGCAGTTCTTC.

This clone was counted a few times. The chain has TRBV29-1 and TRBJ1-1, with D perhaps matching TRBD1 (6 bases). The CDR3 loop spans 17 amino acids. The ends were cut back, 2 bases at V and 0 bases at J, with 19 bases in the middle. Germline lookup yields CDR1 SQVTM and CDR2 ANQGSEA. The DNA for the CDR3 is TGCAGCGTTGAATTAAAATGGGGGGGCGTCCTGAACACTGAAGCTTTCTTT. It encodes CSVELKWGGVLNTEAFF.

This clone was seen more than once but under ten times. The chain carries TRBV7-9 and TRBJ1-5, with D hard to call. The V gene lost 6 bases and the J gene lost 8 bases, with 20 bases spanning the gap. Germline V lookup: CDR1 SEHNR, CDR2 FQNEAQ (reference sequence). There are 15 residues in the CDR3. CDR3 protein: CASSSNWGNGKPQHF. In nucleotides, the CDR3 is TGTGCCAGCAGTTCCAACTGGGGTAACGGAAAGCCCCAGCATTTT.

This clone showed up many times. The chain links TRBV5-1 to TRBJ2-3; weak D call: TRBD2 (5 bases). The CDR3 has 15 residues. CDR1 is SGHRS and CDR2 is YFSETQ in the germline V gene. The V gene lost 4 bases and the J gene lost 0 bases, with 12 bases spanning the gap. The CDR3 DNA sequence: TGCGCCAGCAGCCAGCGACTACAGAGCACAGATACGCAGTATTTT. Translation: CASSQRLQSTDTQYF. The whole variable domain, filled in from reference TRBV5-1 and TRBJ2-3, reads KAGVTQTPRYLIKTRGQQVTLSCSPISGHRSVSWYQQTPGQGLQFLFEYFSETQRNKGNFPGRFSGRQFSNSRSEMNVSTLELGDSALYLCASSQRLQSTDTQYFGPGTRLTVL.

This rearrangement joins TRBV29-1 to TRBJ2-7, with D tentatively TRBD2 (5 bases). The CDR3 length is 15 residues. The V end was cut by 4 bases, the J end by 7 bases, with 23 bases between. Germline V gene lookup returns CDR1 SQVTM and CDR2 ANQGSEA. In DNA form, the CDR3 reads TGCAGCGTTGGGGTGAGGGCCCGCCGCTTCACGGAGCAGTACTTC. Protein sequence: CSVGVRARRFTEQYF.

This chain links TRBV30 with TRBJ1-1; unclear D gene. The germline V gene has CDR1 GTSNPN and CDR2 SVGIG (reference sequence). The germline V and J ends were trimmed by 2 bases and 6 bases, with 13 bases remaining between them. The CDR3 has 13 residues. CDR3 sequence reads: CAWSTNQAAEAFF. CDR3 DNA: TGTGCCTGGAGTACTAACCAGGCGGCTGAAGCTTTCTTT.

The chain links TRBV30 to TRBJ1-1; perhaps TRBD1 as D (6 bases). The CDR3 is made up of 15 amino acids. Germline CDR1 and CDR2: GTSNPN and SVGIG (reference sequence). The ends were cut back, 1 base at V and 1 base at J, with 13 bases in the middle. CDR3 loop: CAWSGRGTANTEAFF. In DNA, the CDR3 is TGTGCCTGGAGTGGGAGGGGGACGGCGAACACTGAAGCTTTCTTT.

As concerns this clone: In the same sample, other DNA sequences code for this CDR3. The CDR3 sequence: CASTRTASTDTQYF. The CDR3 coding sequence is TGTGCCAGCACCCGGACGGCTAGCACAGATACGCAGTATTTT. V is TRBV6-5 and J is TRBJ2-3; D call uncertain. The CDR3 covers 14 residues. Germline V gene data show CDR1 as MNHEY and CDR2 as SVGAGI. Trimming left V 7 bases short and J 0 bases short, with 11 bases between.